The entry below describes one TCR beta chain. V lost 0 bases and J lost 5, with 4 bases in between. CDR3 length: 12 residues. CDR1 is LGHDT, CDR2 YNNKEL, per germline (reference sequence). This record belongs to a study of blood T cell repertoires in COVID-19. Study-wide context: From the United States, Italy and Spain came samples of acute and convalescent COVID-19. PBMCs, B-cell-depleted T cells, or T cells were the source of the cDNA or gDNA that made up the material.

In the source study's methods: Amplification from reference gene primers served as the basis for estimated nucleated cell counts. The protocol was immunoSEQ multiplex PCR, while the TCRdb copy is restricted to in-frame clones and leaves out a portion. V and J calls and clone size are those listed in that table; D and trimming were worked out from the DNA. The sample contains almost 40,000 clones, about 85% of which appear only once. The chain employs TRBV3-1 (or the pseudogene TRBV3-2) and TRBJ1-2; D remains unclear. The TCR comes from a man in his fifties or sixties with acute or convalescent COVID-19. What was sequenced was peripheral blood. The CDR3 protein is CASSQERYGYTF. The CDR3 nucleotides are TGTGCCAGCAGCCAAGAACGGTATGGCTACACCTTC.